The 28 T cell receptor beta chains reported below all come from one sample, sequenced in a study of control samples from healthy donors and cancer patients. Data came from immunoSEQ multiplex PCR; TCRdb stores just in-frame clones and leaves some out. The sample lists tens of thousands of clones, approximately 94% occurring once. The sequenced sample was blood. These receptors came from a man aged 60 to 75 in good health.

V is TRBV9 and J is TRBJ2-3, with unresolved D. This CDR3 spans 12 amino acids. The ends were cut back, 3 bases at V and 2 bases at J, with 4 bases in the middle. Germline V gives CDR1 SGDLS, CDR2 YYNGEE. CDR3 region: CASSAITDTQYF. The CDR3 DNA reads TGTGCCAGCAGCGCGATCACAGATACGCAGTATTTT.

The genes are TRBV7-9 and TRBJ2-7; 9 bases agree with TRBD2. The junction had 8 bases not matched to a gene; V was cut back by 5 bases and J by 0 bases. CDR1 SEHNR and CDR2 FQNEAQ come from the germline V gene (reference sequence). This CDR3 has 16 amino acids. The DNA for the CDR3 is TGTGCCAGCAGCCGCCAACTAGCGGGTAGCTCCTACGAGCAGTACTTC. The encoded protein is CASSRQLAGSSYEQYF.

V gene TRBV21-1 combines with J gene TRBJ1-4. TRBV21-1 is recorded as a pseudogene. The CDR3 runs 22 residues. The CDR3 DNA reads TGTGCCAGCAGCAAAGAGGGGGGCCGGGAGGGCTGTTATCTTGCAACTAATGAAAAACTGTTTTTT. It encodes CASSKEGGREGCYLATNEKLFF.

The J gene is TRBJ2-1, the V gene TRBV7-2, with D maybe TRBD2 (6 bases). The CDR3 totals 12 residues. Between the trimmed V and J ends, which lost 5 bases and 12 bases, there was a span of 14 bases. The germline CDR1 and CDR2 sequences are SGHTA and FQGNSA. The CDR3 reads CASSRPAGRQFF. CDR3 sequence (DNA): TGTGCCAGCAGCCGCCCAGCGGGCCGGCAGTTCTTC.

CDR3 coding DNA: TGTGCCGGGGCTACCTGGAACACCGGGGAGCTGTTTTTT. Translation: CAGATWNTGELFF. The chain employs TRBV30 and TRBJ2-2, with a possible D match to TRBD1 (5 bases). Germline V CDR1 and CDR2: GTSNPN, SVGIG (reference sequence). Trimming took 8 bases from V and 1 from J, leaving 11 bases between them. CDR3 length equals 13 residues.

The gene calls are TRBV11-3 and TRBJ1-1, with D tentatively TRBD1 (5 bases). The CDR3 covers 12 residues. CDR1 is SGHNT and CDR2 is YENEEA in the germline V gene. The germline V and J ends were trimmed by 4 bases and 11 bases, with 14 bases remaining between them. In DNA, the CDR3 is TGTGCCAGCAGCTATGAGGGGACTCTGGCTTTCTTT. The encoded protein is CASSYEGTLAFF.

This chain uses TRBV28 with TRBJ1-5; D gene unclear. CDR1 and CDR2 from the germline V gene are MDHEN and SYDVKM. Trimming took 6 bases from V and 6 from J, leaving 3 bases between them. This CDR3 comprises 10 residues. The CDR3 loop reads CASSRQPQHF. The DNA for the CDR3 is TGTGCCAGCAGCCGTCAGCCCCAGCATTTT.

V and J are TRBV19 and TRBJ1-1; D might be TRBD1 (6 bases). The CDR3 loop spans 14 amino acids. V lost 3 bases and J 3 bases, leaving 11 bases between the germline ends. Germline V gene lookup returns CDR1 LNHDA and CDR2 SQIVND (reference sequence). The CDR3 protein is CASSIWGLDTEAFF. The CDR3 DNA is TGTGCCAGTAGTATTTGGGGGCTGGACACTGAAGCTTTCTTT. Full variable domain (remainder filled in from reference TRBV19 and TRBJ1-1): DGGITQSPKYLFRKEGQNVTLSCEQNLNHDAMYWYRQDPGQGLRLIYYSQIVNDFQKGDIAEGYSVSREKKESFPLTVTSAQKNPTAFYLCASSIWGLDTEAFFGQGTRLTVV.

This clone has only one observation. The rearrangement joins TRBV27 to TRBJ2-7, with D possibly TRBD1 on 6 matching bases. This CDR3 has 15 residues. The germline V and J ends were trimmed by 6 bases and 2 bases, with 17 bases remaining between them. Germline V gives CDR1 MNHEY, CDR2 SMNVEV (reference sequence). As DNA, the CDR3 is TGTGCCAGCAGATCAATGGGGACATCTACCTACGAGCAGTACTTC. Its protein product is CASRSMGTSTYEQYF.

Only one count was recorded for this clone. The genes are TRBV5-4 and TRBJ2-5; 11 positions match TRBD2. The CDR3 length is 16 residues. Looked up from germline, CDR1 is SGHNT and CDR2 is YYREEE (reference sequence). V trimming: 4 bases; J trimming: 5 bases; junction bases outside the gene matches: 10. This chain's CDR3 is CASSDRTSGSVETQYF. The CDR3 DNA is TGTGCCAGCAGCGATCGAACTAGCGGGAGTGTGGAGACCCAGTACTTC.

CDR3 sequence (DNA): TGTGCCAGCAGTTCCAGGACAGGGAGTAACTACGAGCAGTACTTC. Residues: CASSSRTGSNYEQYF. The chain is built from TRBV6-6 and TRBJ2-7, with TRBD1 identical over 8 bases. The CDR3 is 15 residues long. V lost 4 bases, J lost 3 bases, and 8 bases stayed unmatched. Germline V CDR1 and CDR2: MNHNY, SVGAGI (reference sequence).

The V and J genes are TRBV19 and TRBJ2-1, with TRBD2 matching over 11 bases. The CDR3 totals 17 residues. CDR1 and CDR2 from the germline V gene are LNHDA and SQIVND (reference sequence). J was trimmed by 12 bases and V by 6 bases; bases with no gene match: 19. The CDR3 reads CASSRRLAGKSTGRQFF. CDR3 DNA sequence: TGTGCCAGTAGCCGTCGACTAGCGGGAAAAAGCACCGGACGGCAGTTCTTC.

This chain uses TRBV27 with TRBJ2-5; TRBD1 or TRBD2 may be the D gene (7 bases each). Trimming pared 6 bases from V and 10 bases from J, leaving 12 bases between. This CDR3 contains 11 residues. The germline CDR1 and CDR2 sequences are MNHEY and SMNVEV (reference sequence). In DNA, the CDR3 is TGTGCCAGCAGGGGAGGGGGCGGCCAGTACTTC. Its protein product is CASRGGGGQYF.

The rearrangement joins TRBV9 to TRBJ2-7; possible D gene TRBD2, 6 bases. Trimming took off 0 bases at V and 7 bases at J, with 20 bases between the two ends. Per germline, CDR1 SGDLS and CDR2 YYNGEE. The CDR3 consists of 16 residues. CDR3 in amino acids: CASSVGGASVGGEQYF. The CDR3 DNA reads TGTGCCAGCAGCGTAGGAGGCGCTAGCGTGGGGGGAGAGCAGTACTTC.

CDR3 amino acids: CASSATPGQGAPTNEKLFF. In nucleotides, the CDR3 is TGTGCCAGTAGTGCCACTCCGGGACAGGGGGCCCCAACTAATGAAAAACTGTTTTTT. The chain links TRBV19 to TRBJ1-4; 12 bases map to TRBD1. The CDR3 consists of 19 residues. V lost 5 bases and J lost 0; bases outside the gene matches: 10. Germline CDR1 and CDR2: LNHDA and SQIVND (reference sequence). Full variable domain (outside the CDR3, taken from reference TRBV19 and TRBJ1-4): DGGITQSPKYLFRKEGQNVTLSCEQNLNHDAMYWYRQDPGQGLRLIYYSQIVNDFQKGDIAEGYSVSREKKESFPLTVTSAQKNPTAFYLCASSATPGQGAPTNEKLFFGSGTQLSVL.

The chain employs TRBV5-1 and TRBJ1-5; the D is unclear. Germline V CDR1 and CDR2: SGHRS, YFSETQ. The germline V and J ends were trimmed by 0 bases and 2 bases, with 9 bases remaining between them. The CDR3 spans 15 residues. The chain's CDR3 is CASSLAPFGNQPQHF. Here the CDR3 DNA reads TGCGCCAGCAGCTTGGCCCCGTTTGGCAATCAGCCCCAGCATTTT.

This clone has just one count. This rearrangement joins TRBV19 to TRBJ2-3; the match to TRBD2 covers 7 bases. The CDR3 is 16 amino acids. Germline V gene sequence: CDR1 LNHDA, CDR2 SQIVND (reference sequence). Trimming cost V 7 bases and J 0 bases; bases outside gene matches: 10. The CDR3 sequence: CASTSPAGVSTDTQYF. CDR3 bases: TGTGCCAGTACGTCTCCGGCGGGAGTGAGCACAGATACGCAGTATTTT.

The chain joins TRBV24-1 to TRBJ2-2; tentatively, D is TRBD1 or TRBD2 (6 bases each). From germline, CDR1 is KGHDR and CDR2 SFDVKD. The CDR3 totals 16 residues. The V gene lost 1 base and the J gene lost 2 bases, with 10 bases spanning the gap. The CDR3 region has the DNA TGTGCCACCAGTGATTTCGGGGGCGTTAACACCGGGGAGCTGTTTTTT. Protein: CATSDFGGVNTGELFF.

The rearrangement uses TRBV19 and TRBJ1-2; weak D call: TRBD1 (6 bases). V gave up 1 base and J gave up 2 bases, with 8 bases separating them. Germline V gives CDR1 LNHDA, CDR2 SQIVND (reference sequence). The CDR3 is 14 amino acids. The CDR3 is CASSIGGGNYGYTF. CDR3 bases: TGTGCCAGTAGTATAGGGGGGGGCAACTATGGCTACACCTTC. Together with reference TRBV19 and TRBJ1-2, the CDR3 gives the full variable domain: DGGITQSPKYLFRKEGQNVTLSCEQNLNHDAMYWYRQDPGQGLRLIYYSQIVNDFQKGDIAEGYSVSREKKESFPLTVTSAQKNPTAFYLCASSIGGGNYGYTFGSGTRLTVV.

This clone was picked up one time. V and J are TRBV5-6 and TRBJ1-6, with a tentative D call TRBD1 (6 bases). CDR1 SGHDT and CDR2 YYEEEE come from the germline V gene. This CDR3 contains 14 residues. The V end was cut by 3 bases, the J end by 7 bases, with 11 bases between. The CDR3 sequence: CASSWGHDNSPLHF. In DNA, the CDR3 is TGTGCCAGCAGCTGGGGACACGACAATTCACCCCTCCACTTT.

The V gene is TRBV7-9, the J gene TRBJ1-2; D unclear. The CDR3 extends over 15 amino acids. The germline V gene has CDR1 SEHNR and CDR2 FQNEAQ (reference sequence). V lost 5 bases to trimming and J lost 2 bases, with 15 bases between them. CDR3 region: CASSPPVFSNYGYTF. Written as DNA, the CDR3 is TGTGCCAGCAGCCCCCCAGTGTTTTCAAACTATGGCTACACCTTC.

The gene calls are TRBV2 and TRBJ2-7, with D uncertain. This CDR3 is built from 14 residues. The V gene's germline CDR1 is SNHLY and CDR2 FYNNEI. Trimming took off 2 bases at V and 3 bases at J, with 11 bases between the two ends. The DNA for the CDR3 is TGTGCCAGCAGTGAACAACAGACACACTACGAGCAGTACTTC. It is translated as CASSEQQTHYEQYF.

This clone occurred a few times. This chain joins TRBV18 and TRBJ2-7; D gene unclear. Per the germline V gene, CDR1 is KGHSH and CDR2 is LQKENI. V was clipped by 2 bases and J by 0 bases, with 8 bases between them. The CDR3 runs 14 residues. In DNA, the CDR3 is TGTGCCAGCTCACCAGGCCCGAACTCCTACGAGCAGTACTTC. It encodes CASSPGPNSYEQYF.

The CDR3 spells CASSLDSPYEQYF. CDR3 coding DNA: TGTGCCAGCAGCTTGGATAGTCCTTACGAGCAGTACTTC. The V and J genes are TRBV5-4 and TRBJ2-7; no clear D. The CDR3 loop spans 13 amino acids. Trimming removed 0 bases at V and 4 bases at J, with 8 bases between. Germline CDR1 is SGHNT and CDR2 is YYREEE (reference sequence).

CDR3 sequence: CASKVGGQFNSPLHF. In DNA form, the CDR3 reads TGCGCCAGCAAGGTTGGGGGACAGTTCAATTCACCCCTCCACTTT. The gene calls are TRBV5-1 and TRBJ1-6; TRBD1 aligns across 7 bases. With 6 bases clipped from V and 7 bases from J, the junction kept 10 bases outside the gene matches. The CDR3 spans 15 residues. The V gene's germline CDR1 is SGHRS and CDR2 YFSETQ.

This chain uses TRBV19 with TRBJ2-3; D remains ambiguous. CDR3 size: 12 residues. With 4 bases removed from V and 4 bases from J, the gap between germline ends came to 6 bases. Germline CDR1 is LNHDA and CDR2 is SQIVND (reference sequence). The CDR3 bases are TGTGCCAGTAGTACCCAGCCAGATACGCAGTATTTT. Its protein is CASSTQPDTQYF.

The chain links TRBV4-1 to TRBJ1-3; perhaps TRBD1 as D (5 bases). In germline, CDR1 is MGHRA, CDR2 YSYEKL. The CDR3 has 14 amino acids. V was cut by 4 bases and J by 4 bases, with 11 bases left in between. CDR3 sequence reads: CASSPDRLGNTIYF. The CDR3 DNA sequence: TGCGCCAGCAGCCCAGACAGATTAGGAAACACCATATATTTT.

The rearrangement uses TRBV24-1 and TRBJ2-2, with 9 bases fitting TRBD1. Germline V gene lookup returns CDR1 KGHDR and CDR2 SFDVKD. The CDR3 contains 16 residues. The V gene end was trimmed by 4 bases and the J gene end by 3 bases; junction bases not matched to a gene: 5. For the CDR3, the DNA is TGTGCCACCAGTGACCCTGGACAGGGGTACACCGGGGAGCTGTTTTTT. Amino acid sequence: CATSDPGQGYTGELFF.